These T cell receptor beta chains were read from a single sample in a study of cytomegalovirus exposure and HLA in healthy donors. The protocol was immunoSEQ multiplex PCR, while the TCRdb copy is restricted to in-frame clones and leaves out a portion. The table includes 120,000 or so clones, around 70% detected once. Source material: PBMCs. These receptors were collected from a man between 35 and 55 years old in good health and CMV-seropositive. Both conserved end residues are part of each CDR3. The order of the fields is D gene, CDR3 length, J gene, clone size, V gene, CDR3 DNA, CDR3 protein. D genes are given only for firm matches. Clone size is not always given. Where it is, it says once, few, many or a class for expanded clones.

d_gene: TRBD2
len: 15
j_gene: TRBJ2-2
abundance: NA
v_gene: TRBV19
CDR3nt: TGTGCCAGTGGGGGCCAAGCGGGAGCGACCGGGGAGCTGTTTTTT
CDR3aa: CASGGQAGATGELFF

d_gene: TRBD1
len: 13
j_gene: TRBJ2-7
abundance: NA
v_gene: TRBV2
CDR3nt: TGTGCCAGCAGTGGGGACAGTTCAGGCGAGCAGTACTTC
CDR3aa: CASSGDSSGEQYF

d_gene: TRBD2
len: 17
j_gene: TRBJ2-7
abundance: NA
v_gene: TRBV27
CDR3nt: TGTGCCAGCAGTTCGGGACTAGCCGGGCACCCAGGCTACGAGCAGTACTTC
CDR3aa: CASSSGLAGHPGYEQYF

d_gene: NA
len: 14
j_gene: TRBJ1-1
abundance: NA
v_gene: TRBV10-2
CDR3nt: TGCGCCAGCAGTGAAACCAGGGGGAACACTGAAGCTTTCTTT
CDR3aa: CASSETRGNTEAFF

d_gene: NA
len: 16
j_gene: TRBJ2-7
abundance: NA
v_gene: TRBV13
CDR3nt: TGTGCCAGCAGCTTAGGACTAGCTGGAGCATCCTACGAGCAGTACTTC
CDR3aa: CASSLGLAGASYEQYF

d_gene: NA
len: 14
j_gene: TRBJ1-1
abundance: NA
v_gene: TRBV6-1
CDR3nt: TGTGCCAGCAATTTGGACAGAGGTGGCACTGAAGCTTTCTTT
CDR3aa: CASNLDRGGTEAFF

d_gene: NA
len: 12
j_gene: TRBJ2-1
abundance: NA
v_gene: TRBV2
CDR3nt: TGTGCCAGCCGGACTGACGCGAATGAGCAGTTCTTC
CDR3aa: CASRTDANEQFF

d_gene: TRBD1
len: 13
j_gene: TRBJ2-1
abundance: NA
v_gene: TRBV30
CDR3nt: TGTGCCTGGTCGGGACAGAAATACAATGAGCAGTTCTTC
CDR3aa: CAWSGQKYNEQFF

d_gene: TRBD2
len: 15
j_gene: TRBJ2-7
abundance: NA
v_gene: TRBV6-5
CDR3nt: TGTGCCAGCAGTCCCAGGGCTAGCGGGAGAGAAAAGCAGTACTTC
CDR3aa: CASSPRASGREKQYF

d_gene: NA
len: 15
j_gene: TRBJ1-1
abundance: few
v_gene: TRBV5-4
CDR3nt: TGTGCCAGCAGCTTGGCGGGGGTCCCGAACACTGAAGCTTTCTTT
CDR3aa: CASSLAGVPNTEAFF

d_gene: NA
len: 12
j_gene: TRBJ2-1
abundance: NA
v_gene: TRBV5-1
CDR3nt: TGCGCCAGCAGCCCCGGTTGGAATGAGCAGTTCTTC
CDR3aa: CASSPGWNEQFF

d_gene: NA
len: 13
j_gene: TRBJ2-1
abundance: NA
v_gene: TRBV10-3
CDR3nt: TGTGCCATCAAAGAAACAGCCTACAATGAGCAGTTCTTC
CDR3aa: CAIKETAYNEQFF

d_gene: TRBD1
len: 15
j_gene: TRBJ2-1
abundance: once
v_gene: TRBV7-9
CDR3nt: TGTGCCAGCAGTTACACCGGGACAGGGGAAAATGAGCAGTTCTTC
CDR3aa: CASSYTGTGENEQFF

d_gene: TRBD1
len: 16
j_gene: TRBJ1-4
abundance: few
v_gene: TRBV4-3
CDR3nt: TGCGCCAGCAGCCAAGATCGCTGGACAGGGGGGGAAAAACTGTTTTTT
CDR3aa: CASSQDRWTGGEKLFF

d_gene: NA
len: 17
j_gene: TRBJ2-4
abundance: few
v_gene: TRBV7-3
CDR3nt: TGTGCCAGCAGCTTAACAGGGGGCGGGGGGGCCAAAAACATTCAGTACTTC
CDR3aa: CASSLTGGGGAKNIQYF

d_gene: TRBD1
len: 13
j_gene: TRBJ2-7
abundance: NA
v_gene: TRBV18
CDR3nt: TGTGCCAGCTCACCTTCACAGGGGACCGAGCAGTACTTC
CDR3aa: CASSPSQGTEQYF